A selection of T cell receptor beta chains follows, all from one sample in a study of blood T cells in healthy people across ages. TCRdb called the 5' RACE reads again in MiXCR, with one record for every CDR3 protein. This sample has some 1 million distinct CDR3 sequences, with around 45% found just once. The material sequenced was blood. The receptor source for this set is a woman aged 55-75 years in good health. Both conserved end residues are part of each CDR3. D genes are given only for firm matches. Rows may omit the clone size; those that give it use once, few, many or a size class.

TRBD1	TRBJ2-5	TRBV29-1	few	CSHKVGGQGWETQYF	TGCAGTCATAAGGTCGGGGGACAGGGATGGGAGACCCAGTACTTC
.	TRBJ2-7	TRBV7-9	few	CASGPGLYEQYF	TGTGCCAGCGGCCCAGGACTTTACGAGCAGTACTTC
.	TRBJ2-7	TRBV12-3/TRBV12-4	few	CASSLVVGRTEQYF	TGTGCCAGCAGTTTAGTCGTAGGCAGAACCGAGCAGTACTTC
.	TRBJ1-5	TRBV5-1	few	CASSLDGQPNQPQHF	TGTGCCAGCAGCTTAGATGGGCAGCCCAATCAGCCCCAGCATTTT
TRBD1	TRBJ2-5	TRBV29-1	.	CSVEESRDRGYNEQYF	TGCAGCGTTGAAGAGAGTCGAGACAGGGGGTACAATGAGCAGTACTTC
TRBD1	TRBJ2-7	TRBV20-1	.	CSATWDRHYEQYF	TGCAGTGCTACCTGGGACAGGCACTACGAGCAGTACTTC
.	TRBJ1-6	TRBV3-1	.	CASSPLQISYNSPLHF	TGTGCCAGCAGCCCCCTACAAATCTCCTATAATTCACCCCTCCACTTT
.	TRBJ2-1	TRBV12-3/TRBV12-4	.	CASSRLAGRVSYNEQFF	TGTGCCAGCAGTAGGTTGGCGGGAAGGGTATCCTACAATGAGCAGTTCTTC
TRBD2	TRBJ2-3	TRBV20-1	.	CSASSSGRVFADTQYF	TGCAGTGCTAGTTCTAGCGGGAGGGTCTTTGCAGATACGCAGTATTTT
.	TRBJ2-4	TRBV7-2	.	CACSLNGLAKNIQYF	TGTGCCTGCAGCTTAAATGGTCTAGCCAAAAACATTCAGTACTTC
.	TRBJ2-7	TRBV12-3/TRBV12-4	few	CASSQGFHEQYF	TGTGCCAGCAGCCAGGGGTTCCACGAGCAGTACTTC
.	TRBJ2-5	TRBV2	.	CASSGNGGKETQYF	TGTGCCAGCAGTGGAAATGGGGGGAAAGAGACCCAGTACTTC
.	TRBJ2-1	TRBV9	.	CASSVAPPDEQFF	TGTGCCAGCAGCGTAGCACCGCCTGATGAGCAGTTCTTC
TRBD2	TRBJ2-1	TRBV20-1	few	CRGRGGSEQFF	TGCAGAGGACGGGGAGGGAGCGAGCAGTTCTTC
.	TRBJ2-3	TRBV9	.	CASSVATGTADTQYF	TGTGCCAGCAGCGTAGCTACGGGTACGGCAGATACGCAGTATTTT